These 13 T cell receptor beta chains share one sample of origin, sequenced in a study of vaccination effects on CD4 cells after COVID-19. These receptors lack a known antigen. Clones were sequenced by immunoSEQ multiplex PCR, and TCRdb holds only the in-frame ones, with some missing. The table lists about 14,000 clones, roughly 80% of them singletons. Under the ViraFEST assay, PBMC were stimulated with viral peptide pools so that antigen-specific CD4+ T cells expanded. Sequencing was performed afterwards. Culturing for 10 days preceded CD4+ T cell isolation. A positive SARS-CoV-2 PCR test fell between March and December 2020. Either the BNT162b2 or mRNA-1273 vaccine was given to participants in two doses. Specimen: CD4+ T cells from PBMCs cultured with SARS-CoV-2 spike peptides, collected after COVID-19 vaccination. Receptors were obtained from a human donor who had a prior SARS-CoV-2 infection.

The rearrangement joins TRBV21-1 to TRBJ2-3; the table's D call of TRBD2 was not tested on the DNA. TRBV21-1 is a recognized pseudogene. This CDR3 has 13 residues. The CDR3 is CARADSPLDTQYF. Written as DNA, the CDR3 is TGTGCCAGAGCCGACTCCCCGCTAGATACGCAGTATTTT.

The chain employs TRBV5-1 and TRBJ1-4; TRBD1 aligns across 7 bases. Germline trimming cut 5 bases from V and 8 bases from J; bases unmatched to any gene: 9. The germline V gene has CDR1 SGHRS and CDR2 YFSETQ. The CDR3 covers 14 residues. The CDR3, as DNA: TGCGCCAGCAGGTCCGGGACAGTACGAGAAAAACTGTTTTTT. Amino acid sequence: CASRSGTVREKLFF.

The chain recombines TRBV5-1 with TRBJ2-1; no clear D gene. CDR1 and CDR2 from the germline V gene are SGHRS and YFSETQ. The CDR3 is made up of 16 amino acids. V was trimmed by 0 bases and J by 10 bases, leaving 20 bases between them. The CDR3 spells CASSLDPLGLQLEQFF. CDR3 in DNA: TGCGCCAGCAGCTTGGATCCCCTTGGGCTACAATTAGAGCAGTTCTTC.

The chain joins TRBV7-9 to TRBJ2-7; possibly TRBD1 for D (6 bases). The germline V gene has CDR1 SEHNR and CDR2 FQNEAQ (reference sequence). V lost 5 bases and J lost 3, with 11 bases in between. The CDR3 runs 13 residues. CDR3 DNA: TGTGCCAGCAGCCCAACAGGGAACTACGAGCAGTACTTC. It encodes CASSPTGNYEQYF. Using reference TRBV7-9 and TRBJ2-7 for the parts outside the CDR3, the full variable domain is DTGVSQNPRHKITKRGQNVTFRCDPISEHNRLYWYRQTLGQGPEFLTYFQNEAQLEKSRLLSDRFSAERPKGSFSTLEIQRTEQGDSAMYLCASSPTGNYEQYFGPGTRLTVT.

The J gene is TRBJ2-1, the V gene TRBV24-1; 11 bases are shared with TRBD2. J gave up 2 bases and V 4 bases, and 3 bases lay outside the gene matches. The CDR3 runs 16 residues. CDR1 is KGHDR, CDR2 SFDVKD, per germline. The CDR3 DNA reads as TGTGCCACCAGTGACCGGACTAGCGGGCCCTACAATGAGCAGTTCTTC. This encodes CATSDRTSGPYNEQFF.

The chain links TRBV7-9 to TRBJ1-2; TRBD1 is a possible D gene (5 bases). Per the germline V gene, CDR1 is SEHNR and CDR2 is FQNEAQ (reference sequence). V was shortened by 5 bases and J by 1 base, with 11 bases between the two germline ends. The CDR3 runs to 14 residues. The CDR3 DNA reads TGTGCCAGCAGCAGCCGACAGAATAACTATGGCTACACCTTC. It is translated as CASSSRQNNYGYTF.

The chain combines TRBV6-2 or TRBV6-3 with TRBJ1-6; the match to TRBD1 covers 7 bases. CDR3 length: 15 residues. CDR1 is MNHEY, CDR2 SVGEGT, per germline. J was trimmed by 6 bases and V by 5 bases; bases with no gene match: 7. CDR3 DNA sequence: TGTGCCAGCAGTCTAAGGGGGCGCGGTAATTCACCCCTCCACTTT. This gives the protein CASSLRGRGNSPLHF.

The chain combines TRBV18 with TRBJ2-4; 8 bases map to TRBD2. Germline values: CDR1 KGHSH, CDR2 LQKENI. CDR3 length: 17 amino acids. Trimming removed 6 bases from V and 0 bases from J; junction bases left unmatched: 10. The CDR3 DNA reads TGTGCCAGCTCCGGGGTAGCGGGGTCCTTAGCCAAAAACATTCAGTACTTC. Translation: CASSGVAGSLAKNIQYF.

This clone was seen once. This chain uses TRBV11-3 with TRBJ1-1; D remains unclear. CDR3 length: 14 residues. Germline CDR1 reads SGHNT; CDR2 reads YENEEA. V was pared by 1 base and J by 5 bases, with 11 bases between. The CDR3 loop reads CASSLGQVPTEAFF. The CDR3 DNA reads TGTGCCAGCAGCTTAGGTCAAGTCCCAACTGAAGCTTTCTTT. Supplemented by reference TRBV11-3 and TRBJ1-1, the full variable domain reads EAGVVQSPRYKIIEKKQPVAFWCNPISGHNTLYWYLQNLGQGPELLIRYENEEAVDDSQLPKDRFSAERLKGVDSTLKIQPAELGDSAVYLCASSLGQVPTEAFFGQGTRLTVV.

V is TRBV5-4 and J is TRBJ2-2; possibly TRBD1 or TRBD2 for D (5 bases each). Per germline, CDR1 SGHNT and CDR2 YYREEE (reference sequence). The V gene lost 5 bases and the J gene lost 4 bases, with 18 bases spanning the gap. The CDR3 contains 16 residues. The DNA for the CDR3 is TGTGCCAGCAGAACGGCCCAGGGACGCTTCACCGGGGAGCTGTTTTTT. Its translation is CASRTAQGRFTGELFF.

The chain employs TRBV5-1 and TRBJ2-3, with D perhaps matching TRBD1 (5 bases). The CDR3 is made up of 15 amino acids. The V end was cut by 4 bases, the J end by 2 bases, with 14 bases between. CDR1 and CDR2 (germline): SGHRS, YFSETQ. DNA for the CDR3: TGCGCCAGCAGCCAGGACGCAGGGTTCACAGATACGCAGTATTTT. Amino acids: CASSQDAGFTDTQYF.

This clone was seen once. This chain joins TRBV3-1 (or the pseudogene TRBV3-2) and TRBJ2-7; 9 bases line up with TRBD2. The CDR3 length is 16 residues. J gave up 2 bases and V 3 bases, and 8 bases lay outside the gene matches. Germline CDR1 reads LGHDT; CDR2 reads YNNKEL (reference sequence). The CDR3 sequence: CASSHAGGGATYEQYF. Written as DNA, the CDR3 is TGTGCCAGCAGCCATGCCGGCGGGGGGGCGACCTACGAGCAGTACTTC.

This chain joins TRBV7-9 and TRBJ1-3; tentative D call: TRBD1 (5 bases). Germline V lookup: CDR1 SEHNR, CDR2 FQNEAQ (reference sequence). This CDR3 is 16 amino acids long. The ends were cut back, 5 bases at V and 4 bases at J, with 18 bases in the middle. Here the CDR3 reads CASSPQAAGSGNTIYF. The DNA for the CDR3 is TGTGCCAGCAGCCCCCAAGCCGCAGGGTCGGGAAACACCATATATTTT.